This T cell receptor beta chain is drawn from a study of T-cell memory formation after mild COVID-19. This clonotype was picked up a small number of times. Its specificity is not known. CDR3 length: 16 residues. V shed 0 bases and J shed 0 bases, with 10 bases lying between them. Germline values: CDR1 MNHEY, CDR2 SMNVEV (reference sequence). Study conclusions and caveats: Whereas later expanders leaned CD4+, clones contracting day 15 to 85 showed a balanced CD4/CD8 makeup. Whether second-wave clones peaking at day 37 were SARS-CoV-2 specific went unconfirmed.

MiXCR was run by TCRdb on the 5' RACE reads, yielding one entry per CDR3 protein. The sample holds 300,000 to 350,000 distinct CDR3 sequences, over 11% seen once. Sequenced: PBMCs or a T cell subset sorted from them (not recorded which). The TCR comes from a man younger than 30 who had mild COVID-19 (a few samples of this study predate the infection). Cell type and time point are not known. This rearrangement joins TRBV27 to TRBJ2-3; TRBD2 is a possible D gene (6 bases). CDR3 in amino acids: CASSLSAGPSTDTQYF. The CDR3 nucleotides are TGTGCCAGCAGTTTATCGGCGGGGCCTAGCACAGATACGCAGTATTTT.